Listed below are T cell receptor beta chains from one sample, sequenced in a study of beta chain features in type 1 diabetes. Sequencing was performed with immunoSEQ multiplex PCR; in TCRdb, only in-frame clones are kept and a portion is missing. The sample records 350,000 to 400,000 clones, 10% to 15% being singletons. Specimen: naive CD4+ T cells from blood. These TCRs come from a woman aged 18-29 years with type 1 diabetes. Each CDR3 is given with its conserved first and last residue. Each record gives: CDR3 DNA, CDR3 protein, D gene, clone size, J gene, V gene. D genes are given only for firm matches. Not all rows give a size; the values are once, few, many and, for expanded clones, a class.

DNA: TGTGCCAGCAGCTTTGCTAGCGGGATCACCGGGGAGCTGTTTTTT; CDR3: CASSFASGITGELFF; D: TRBD2; size: NA; J: TRBJ2-2; V: TRBV5-4
DNA: TGCGCCAGCAGCTTGGGGACAGCAGGTCAAGAGACCCAGTACTTC; CDR3: CASSLGTAGQETQYF; D: NA; size: NA; J: TRBJ2-5; V: TRBV5-1
DNA: TGTGCCAGCAGCCAACCCAGTTGGATAGCGGGGGATTACAATGAGCAGTTCTTC; CDR3: CASSQPSWIAGDYNEQFF; D: TRBD2; size: NA; J: TRBJ2-1; V: TRBV9
DNA: TGTGCCAGCAGCCAAGCTAGCGCGAGCTCCTACGAGCAGTACTTC; CDR3: CASSQASASSYEQYF; D: NA; size: NA; J: TRBJ2-7; V: TRBV4-2
DNA: TGTGCCACCAGTACCAGGGAAGCTGAAGCTTTCTTT; CDR3: CATSTREAEAFF; D: NA; size: NA; J: TRBJ1-1; V: TRBV15
DNA: TGCGCCAGCAGCCTCCAAAGCGCCGGGGAGCTGTTTTTT; CDR3: CASSLQSAGELFF; D: NA; size: NA; J: TRBJ2-2; V: TRBV4-3
DNA: TGCGCCAGCAGCTTGGGAGCGGGAGAGGCCTACAATGAGCAGTTCTTC; CDR3: CASSLGAGEAYNEQFF; D: TRBD2; size: few; J: TRBJ2-1; V: TRBV5-1
DNA: TGCAGCGTTGAAGAGAGGGGGGGCTATGGCTACACCTTC; CDR3: CSVEERGGYGYTF; D: NA; size: NA; J: TRBJ1-2; V: TRBV29-1
DNA: TGCGCCAGCAGCCTTGGAGGGGGCTTGGACGAGCAGTACTTC; CDR3: CASSLGGGLDEQYF; D: NA; size: NA; J: TRBJ2-7; V: TRBV5-1
DNA: TGTGCCAGCAGACAGGGAGGGGACACTGAAGCTTTCTTT; CDR3: CASRQGGDTEAFF; D: NA; size: few; J: TRBJ1-1; V: TRBV2
DNA: TGTGCCAGCAGCACCCGGGACAGGTATCCTCCCGAGCAGTACTTC; CDR3: CASSTRDRYPPEQYF; D: TRBD1; size: few; J: TRBJ2-7; V: TRBV11-2
DNA: TGCGCCAGCAGCCCCCCGGGGAGCGGACTGTACGAGCAGTACTTC; CDR3: CASSPPGSGLYEQYF; D: NA; size: few; J: TRBJ2-7; V: TRBV5-1
DNA: TGTGCCAGCTCACCTCAGGGGGCCAACAATGAGCAGTTCTTC; CDR3: CASSPQGANNEQFF; D: TRBD1; size: NA; J: TRBJ2-1; V: TRBV18
DNA: TGTGCCAGTAGTACATGGGCCTTCTACGAGCAGTACTTC; CDR3: CASSTWAFYEQYF; D: NA; size: NA; J: TRBJ2-7; V: TRBV19
DNA: TGTGCCAGCAGTTACGAGTTAGCCAAAAACATTCAGTACTTC; CDR3: CASSYELAKNIQYF; D: NA; size: NA; J: TRBJ2-4; V: TRBV6-6
DNA: TGTGCCAGCAGCTTAGATCGCGGTAATGAGCAGTTCTTC; CDR3: CASSLDRGNEQFF; D: NA; size: NA; J: TRBJ2-1; V: TRBV11-3
DNA: TGTGCCAGGGACAGGACTAACTATGGCTACACCTTC; CDR3: CARDRTNYGYTF; D: TRBD1; size: NA; J: TRBJ1-2; V: TRBV30
DNA: TGCGCCAGCAGCCAAGGATTGGGGACAGGGAGCTCCTACGAGCAGTACTTC; CDR3: CASSQGLGTGSSYEQYF; D: TRBD1; size: NA; J: TRBJ2-7; V: TRBV4-3
DNA: TGTGCCAGCACCAGGGGGATTAGTCAGCCCCAGCATTTT; CDR3: CASTRGISQPQHF; D: TRBD1; size: few; J: TRBJ1-5; V: TRBV7-9
DNA: TGTGCCAGCAGCCGTCCGATTGGCAGGACTCCACGCTACACCTTC; CDR3: CASSRPIGRTPRYTF; D: NA; size: NA; J: TRBJ1-2; V: TRBV11-2
DNA: TGCGCCAGCAGCCAAGGGGCCGCGTGGGGCTTAGCCAAAAACATTCAGTACTTC; CDR3: CASSQGAAWGLAKNIQYF; D: NA; size: few; J: TRBJ2-4; V: TRBV4-1
DNA: TGTGCCAGCAGCCTATATCAGGGGTCGAATGAAAAACTGTTTTTT; CDR3: CASSLYQGSNEKLFF; D: NA; size: NA; J: TRBJ1-4; V: TRBV28
DNA: TGCGCCAGCAGCTTGGACAGGGGAAACTATGGCTACACCTTC; CDR3: CASSLDRGNYGYTF; D: TRBD1; size: few; J: TRBJ1-2; V: TRBV5-1
DNA: TGTGCCAGCAGCTTTCCCCGACTAGCGGGGACCTACAATGAGCAGTTCTTC; CDR3: CASSFPRLAGTYNEQFF; D: TRBD2; size: NA; J: TRBJ2-1; V: TRBV7-8